One T cell receptor beta chain is described in this entry. Its antigen remains unidentified. No much larger clone exists at a distance of one base, and base qualities are not known. These data originate in a study of blood T cells in healthy people across ages (dated by TCRdb to between 2014 and 2016). Regarding the study in general: In model experiments, template switching captured roughly one uniquely barcoded TCR beta cDNA molecule for every two T cells. To avoid experimental bias, donors of different ages were randomly spread across the sequencing lanes. The donors were split into four age groups: young (average around 15 years), middle-aged (about 40), aged (about 56) and long-lived (roughly 88). Using the same blood draw, the study looked at two additional independent replicas of 1 million unique cDNA reads for two donors, one aged 18 to 29 and the other aged 80 or older. Age-related changes in TCR beta repertoire diversity were measured in the study by deep sequencing normalized with unique cDNA molecular identifiers.

Beyond this particular receptor, the publication reports: Since profiling was done on bulk unsorted PBMCs, naive and antigen-experienced compartments could not be conclusively compared. Compared with the aged group, more naive CD4+ T cells, fewer expanded clones and increased TCR diversity were shown by the long-lived group, suggesting age selection. Donor CMV infection status was unknown, potentially confounding age-related changes in expanded clonotypes. Observed TCR beta diversity per million T cells fell roughly linearly with age, and a significant reduction was already apparent by age about 38. There was a strong correlation between observed TCR beta diversity and the percentage of naive T cells measured by flow cytometry. Estimates of total diversity based on one million sequenced T cells were considered lower bounds and underestimates.

Systemically healthy Caucasian individuals from Russia, some 38 in total and aged roughly 6 to 100 years, were included as donors. About 10 milliliters of peripheral blood were drawn from each donor into EDTA-treated Vacutainer tubes. PBMCs were isolated by Ficoll-Paque density-gradient centrifugation, with at least 6.5 million obtained per sample. Total RNA was extracted from PBMCs with Trizol reagent, with at least 5.5 micrograms obtained per sample. The percentages of naive CD45RAhigh/CD27high T cells were determined by flow cytometry on a PBMC aliquot from every donor. Library generation was performed with 5' RACE. The run used an Illumina HiSeq 2500. A second PCR of roughly 7 to 11 cycles was performed with a sample-barcoded 5' primer and a J-beta primer mix. Each TCR beta cDNA molecule received a unique molecular identifier from a template-switch 5' adaptor carrying 12 random nucleotides. Each sample yielded at least 2.5 million CDR3-containing paired-end reads. All of the RNA was converted into first-strand cDNA using the Mint cDNA synthesis kit, with a TRBC-specific oligonucleotide serving as the primer. Following uracil-DNA glycosylase treatment, all cDNA underwent a first 18-cycle PCR with the universal primers M1SS and BC2_uni_R. In the paper's pipeline: Each sample was normalized by randomly selecting 1 million high-quality reads, each carrying a distinct molecular identifier. Reads with shared molecular identifiers were discarded instead of being binned into consensus sequences. MiTCR, run with a Q25 quality threshold and the strictest error-elimination algorithm, handled CDR3 identification, clonotype clustering and error correction. A nonparametric unseen species model with Euler transformation was used to estimate lower-bound total TCR beta diversity. TCRdb reprocessed the public reads (quality trimming at Q25 with fastp, clone calling with MiXCR) and kept in-frame beta chains. CDR3 protein sequences are deduplicated, and each keeps its most common genes and DNA. TCRdb assigned the V and J calls; the authors' analysis was not used. This sample has over 950,000 distinct CDR3 sequences in its table, and 51% of those were observed once. 20% to 25% of the sample comes from the top ten.

The receptor's source is a woman aged 55 to 70 in good health. The sample taken for sequencing was blood.

CDR3 loop: CASSLARQRSEQYF. In nucleotides, the sequence is TGTGCCAGCAGCTTAGCGAGACAGAGAAGCGAGCAGTACTTC. The chain is encoded by TRBV7-6 joined to TRBJ2-4; TRBD1 is possibly the D segment (5 matching bases). The DNA end is more similar to TRBJ2-7, so the J call may be wrong. As encoded in the germline V gene, CDR1 is SGHVS while CDR2 is FNYEAQ. Measured from the cysteine to the phenylalanine, the CDR3 is 14 residues long. Only the CDR3 DNA is retained, 42 bases long and in frame from the first base.